One sample yielded the 2 T cell receptor beta chains listed below, sequenced in a study of immune cell composition in non-small cell lung cancer. Assay used: immunoSEQ multiplex PCR; TCRdb lists only in-frame clones, some missing. The table has 3,000 to 3,500 clones, roughly four fifths seen once. Normal lung sampling was at least 3 cm from the tumour, as distant as possible. The specimen was non-adjacent lung tissue. The receptor source for this set is a human donor with non-small cell lung cancer.

This clone was recorded only once. This sequence joins TRBV6-4 and TRBJ2-2, with 9 bases fitting TRBD1. The CDR3 runs 14 residues. V trimming: 4 bases; J trimming: 3 bases; junction bases outside the gene matches: 0. Germline CDR1 and CDR2: MRHNA and SNTAGT. The CDR3 nucleotides are TGTGCCAGCAGTGGGGACAGGGACACCGGGGAGCTGTTTTTT. This translates into CASSGDRDTGELFF.

This clone is medium-sized by share. CDR3 amino acids: CASRDRPGTTNEKLFF. CDR3 DNA: TGCGCCAGCAGAGACCGACCAGGGACAACTAATGAAAAACTGTTTTTT. The V call is TRBV5-1, the J call TRBJ1-4; perhaps TRBD1 as D (5 bases). The germline CDR1 and CDR2 sequences are SGHRS and YFSETQ. Trimming pared 5 bases from V and 0 bases from J, leaving 14 bases between. The CDR3 length is 16 residues.